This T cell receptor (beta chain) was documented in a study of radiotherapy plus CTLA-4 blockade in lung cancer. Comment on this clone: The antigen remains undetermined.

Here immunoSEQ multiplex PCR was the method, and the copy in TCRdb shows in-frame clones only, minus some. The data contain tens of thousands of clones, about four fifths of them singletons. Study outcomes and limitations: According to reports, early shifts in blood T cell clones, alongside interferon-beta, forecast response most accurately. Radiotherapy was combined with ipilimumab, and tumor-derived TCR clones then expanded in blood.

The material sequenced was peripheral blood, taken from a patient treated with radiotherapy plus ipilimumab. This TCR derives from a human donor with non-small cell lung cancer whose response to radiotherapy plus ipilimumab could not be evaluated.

CDR3 DNA: TGTGCCAGCAGCCCCAGACTAGCGGCAAGCTCCTACAATGAGCAGTTCTTC. This encodes CASSPRLAASSYNEQFF. The chain uses TRBV4-2 and TRBJ2-1; TRBD2 aligns across 9 bases. This CDR3 comprises 17 residues. Germline V gene sequence: CDR1 LGHNA, CDR2 YNFKEQ. The trim removed 4 bases at V and 0 bases at J, leaving 7 bases unmatched.